One and the same sample provided the 17 T cell receptor beta chains below, sequenced in a study of blood T cell repertoires in COVID-19. Here immunoSEQ multiplex PCR was the method, and the copy in TCRdb shows in-frame clones only, minus some. The data show about 160,000 clones, with 75% to 85% seen just once and approximately 3% held by the top ten. Input material: PBMCs or T cells enriched from blood (not recorded which). These receptor sequences come from a woman aged 55-69 years who had recovered from COVID-19.

There are many counts of this clone. The chain is built from TRBV25-1 and TRBJ1-2, with 10 bases aligning to TRBD1. The CDR3 extends over 15 amino acids. V was clipped by 4 bases and J by 4 bases; unmatched bases: 6. In germline, CDR1 is MGHDK, CDR2 SYGVNS. The CDR3 nucleotides are TGTGCCAGCAGTGCCGGGACAGGGGATACCTATGGCTACACCTTC. Protein: CASSAGTGDTYGYTF.

The chain couples TRBV5-1 to TRBJ2-1, with TRBD1 matching 10 bases. The CDR3 totals 15 residues. After removal of 3 bases from V and 4 bases from J, the junction contained 4 bases not matched to a gene. Germline V gene sequence: CDR1 SGHRS, CDR2 YFSETQ. In DNA form, the CDR3 reads TGCGCCAGCAGCTCCTCGGGACAGGGGTACAATGAGCAGTTCTTC. Amino acid sequence: CASSSSGQGYNEQFF.

The genes are TRBV7-2 and TRBJ2-7; TRBD2 matches 8 bases. Germline trimming cut 11 bases from V and 2 bases from J; bases unmatched to any gene: 11. Germline assignment: CDR1 SGHTA and CDR2 FQGNSA. CDR3 length equals 14 residues. CDR3 sequence (DNA): TGTGCCCTAGCAGTCGGGGGGGGCCCCTACGAGCAGTACTTC. It specifies CALAVGGGPYEQYF. Supplemented by reference TRBV7-2 and TRBJ2-7, the full variable domain reads GAGVSQSPSNKVTEKGKDVELRCDPISGHTALYWYRQSLGQGLEFLIYFQGNSAPDKSGLPSDRFSAERTGGSVSTLTIQRTQQEDSAVYLCALAVGGGPYEQYFGPGTRLTVT.

This clone was seen more than once but under ten times. J is TRBJ2-1 and V is TRBV6-5; D is unclear. The germline V gene has CDR1 MNHEY and CDR2 SVGAGI. This CDR3 has 11 amino acids. V lost 4 bases, J lost 13 bases, and 11 bases lay in between. The CDR3 bases are TGTGCCAGCAGTTTTGGTGACTTACAGTTCTTC. Translating gives CASSFGDLQFF.

The V gene is TRBV7-2, the J gene TRBJ1-2; D may be TRBD1 (6 bases). V gave up 5 bases and J gave up 5 bases, with 15 bases separating them. Germline V lookup: CDR1 SGHTA, CDR2 FQGNSA. The CDR3 runs 14 residues. The DNA for the CDR3 is TGTGCCAGCAGCCCGTCGGAGACAGGTTATGGCTACACCTTC. Translation gives CASSPSETGYGYTF.

This chain connects TRBV6-6 to TRBJ1-5; D is uncertain. The V gene's germline CDR1 is MNHNY and CDR2 SVGAGI (reference sequence). V was shortened by 7 bases and J by 3 bases, with 13 bases between the two germline ends. CDR3 length equals 14 residues. The CDR3: CASIKSQDNQPQHF. The CDR3, as DNA: TGTGCCAGCATTAAATCCCAGGACAATCAGCCCCAGCATTTT.

This sequence joins TRBV12-5 and TRBJ1-1; 7 nucleotides align to TRBD1. The CDR3 is made up of 18 amino acids. The junction had 13 bases not matched to a gene; V was cut back by 0 bases and J by 3 bases. Per the germline V gene, CDR1 is LGHNT and CDR2 is FRNRAP. CDR3 nucleotides: TGTGCTAGTGGTTTGGTAGGGTACCAGGGGGAGAGGGACACTGAAGCTTTCTTT. This codes for CASGLVGYQGERDTEAFF.

The chain is built from TRBV7-3 and TRBJ2-1, with D unresolved. The CDR3 is 11 residues long. With 2 bases removed from V and 11 bases from J, the gap between germline ends came to 7 bases. CDR1 is SGHTA and CDR2 is FQGTGA in the germline V gene. CDR3 residues: CASSLGQKQFF. CDR3 in DNA: TGTGCCAGCAGCTTAGGGCAGAAGCAGTTCTTC.

The chain joins TRBV24-1 to TRBJ2-1; the D gene is possibly TRBD1 (7 bases). Trimming took 0 bases from V and 6 from J, leaving 11 bases between them. This CDR3 spans 15 amino acids. Germline lookup yields CDR1 KGHDR and CDR2 SFDVKD. The CDR3 DNA is TGTGCCACCAGTGATTTGACAGGGGACTTCAATGAGCAGTTCTTC. Translated, it gives CATSDLTGDFNEQFF.

The J gene is TRBJ1-5, the V gene TRBV4-1; 9 bases fit TRBD1. CDR1 is MGHRA and CDR2 is YSYEKL in the germline V gene. The CDR3 is 15 residues long. With V trimmed by 4 bases and J by 2 bases, 3 bases remained unmatched. CDR3 region: CASSPWTGGNQPQHF. CDR3 coding DNA: TGCGCCAGCAGCCCCTGGACAGGGGGCAATCAGCCCCAGCATTTT.

This chain links TRBV14 with TRBJ2-2, with unresolved D. In germline, CDR1 is SGHDN, CDR2 FVKESK. Trimming cost V 0 bases and J 5 bases, with 10 bases left between them. The length of the CDR3 is 15 residues. CDR3 in amino acids: CASSQEWAMTGELFF. CDR3 DNA sequence: TGTGCCAGCAGCCAAGAGTGGGCAATGACCGGGGAGCTGTTTTTT.

The chain joins TRBV30 to TRBJ2-5, with D possibly matching TRBD2 (6 bases). The V and J ends lost 8 bases and 3 bases respectively, with 13 bases between them. CDR1 is GTSNPN and CDR2 is SVGIG in the germline V gene (reference sequence). The length of the CDR3 is 12 residues. The CDR3 region has the DNA TGTGCCCGGGGATGGGGGGAAGAGACCCAGTACTTC. Protein: CARGWGEETQYF.

This clone was picked up a small number of times. The gene calls are TRBV9 and TRBJ1-4; 7 nucleotides match TRBD1. Germline V gives CDR1 SGDLS, CDR2 YYNGEE. The CDR3 is 15 residues long. V trimming: 4 bases; J trimming: 8 bases; junction bases outside the gene matches: 11. The CDR3 DNA follows: TGTGCCAGCAGCTACTCCGGGACAGAACGGGAAAAACTGTTTTTT. The encoded protein is CASSYSGTEREKLFF.

A single count supports this clone. The V gene is TRBV5-1, the J gene TRBJ2-2, with TRBD2 as a possible D gene (6 bases). Deletions cut 0 bases from V and 1 base from J, with 10 bases between. The CDR3 sequence is 16 residues long. Germline CDR1 is SGHRS and CDR2 is YFSETQ. The CDR3 protein is CASSLVASENTGELFF. As DNA, the CDR3 is TGCGCCAGCAGCTTGGTTGCTAGCGAGAACACCGGGGAGCTGTTTTTT.

At least ten counts were recorded for this clone. The chain uses TRBV7-8 and TRBJ1-1; possibly TRBD1 for D (6 bases). Germline V gene lookup returns CDR1 SGHVS and CDR2 FQNEAQ. V was trimmed by 1 base and J by 6 bases, leaving 12 bases between them. The CDR3 is 14 residues long. CDR3 nucleotide sequence: TGTGCCAGCAGCTTAGACAGGGCAGGGGCTGAAGCTTTCTTT. As protein: CASSLDRAGAEAFF. Looking up the rest from reference TRBV7-8 and TRBJ1-1 gives the full variable domain: GAGVSQSPRYKVAKRGQDVALRCDPISGHVSLFWYQQALGQGPEFLTYFQNEAQLDKSGLPSDRFFAERPEGSVSTLKIQRTQQEDSAVYLCASSLDRAGAEAFFGQGTRLTVV.

This rearrangement joins TRBV5-6 to TRBJ1-5; D may be TRBD1 (5 bases). The CDR3 covers 12 residues. Germline V lookup: CDR1 SGHDT, CDR2 YYEEEE. Trimming removed 6 bases at V and 2 bases at J, with 6 bases between. The CDR3 region is CASTRGNQPQHF. DNA for the CDR3: TGTGCCAGCACCAGGGGCAATCAGCCCCAGCATTTT. Complete variable domain (other parts from reference TRBV5-6 and TRBJ1-5): DAGVTQSPTHLIKTRGQQVTLRCSPKSGHDTVSWYQQALGQGPQFIFQYYEEEERQRGNFPDRFSGHQFPNYSSELNVNALLLGDSALYLCASTRGNQPQHFGDGTRLSIL.

The chain couples TRBV5-1 to TRBJ2-5; D is possibly TRBD1 (5 bases). The CDR3 totals 17 residues. Germline assignment: CDR1 SGHRS and CDR2 YFSETQ. Between the trimmed V and J ends, which lost 1 base and 1 base, there was a span of 17 bases. CDR3 nucleotide sequence: TGCGCCAGCAGCTTGTATCGACAGAGAGGTTCCCAAGAGACCCAGTACTTC. Translation gives CASSLYRQRGSQETQYF.